The 10 T cell receptor beta chains below come from one sample, sequenced in a study of cytomegalovirus exposure and HLA in healthy donors. The primer mix had 60 Vbeta and 13 Jbeta primers. Method: immunoSEQ multiplex PCR; TCRdb's copy keeps in-frame clones and lacks some. Of 150,000 to 200,000 clones in the sample, about 82% were seen once. Sequencing was done on a sample of PBMCs. These receptors came from a male donor in good health and CMV-seronegative.

The chain employs TRBV4-2 and TRBJ2-1; weak D call: TRBD2 (6 bases). Germline CDR1 is LGHNA and CDR2 is YNFKEQ. This CDR3 region has 13 residues. The V end was cut by 0 bases, the J end by 10 bases, with 10 bases between. CDR3 protein: CASSQDHGLEQFF. In DNA, the CDR3 is TGTGCCAGCAGCCAAGATCACGGACTAGAGCAGTTCTTC.

This chain joins TRBV4-2 and TRBJ2-5; 10 nucleotides match TRBD2. With V trimmed by 0 bases and J by 1 base, 14 bases remained unmatched. CDR1 is LGHNA and CDR2 is YNFKEQ in the germline V gene. The CDR3 runs to 20 residues. This CDR3 is CASSQDLGLAGAPLQETQYF. CDR3 nucleotides: TGTGCCAGCAGCCAAGATTTAGGTCTAGCGGGGGCCCCCCTCCAAGAGACCCAGTACTTC.

The rearrangement links TRBV7-9 to TRBJ2-7; tentatively, D is TRBD1 (6 bases). The V end lost 4 bases, the J end lost 3 bases, and 10 bases lay between the germline ends. CDR3 length equals 13 residues. Germline V gives CDR1 SEHNR, CDR2 FQNEAQ (reference sequence). The CDR3 DNA reads as TGTGCCAGCAGCTCCGGACAGTACTACGAGCAGTACTTC. It yields the protein CASSSGQYYEQYF.

The J gene is TRBJ1-5, the V gene TRBV2; TRBD1 is a possible D gene (5 bases). Germline lookup yields CDR1 SNHLY and CDR2 FYNNEI. The CDR3 extends over 15 amino acids. Trimming shortened V by 6 bases and J by 1 base, and 13 bases separated the two germline ends. The CDR3 coding sequence is TGTGCCAGCAGAGGGACTACGGGGAGCAATCAGCCCCAGCATTTT. This sequence encodes CASRGTTGSNQPQHF.

This clone was seen once. Other DNA sequences in this sample translate to the same CDR3. This chain connects TRBV5-1 to TRBJ2-7; 7 positions match TRBD1. Germline-derived CDR1 and CDR2 are SGHRS and YFSETQ. The CDR3 is 13 residues long. V shed 4 bases and J 3 bases; nucleotides not matched to a gene: 4. The CDR3 DNA follows: TGCGCCAGCAGCCCGGGACAGATCTACGAGCAGTACTTC. Protein: CASSPGQIYEQYF.

This clone showed up just once. The CDR3 bases are TGTGCCAGCAGTGAAGCCCGAACAGGGGGAAACCCCTACAATGAGCAGTTCTTC. Translated: CASSEARTGGNPYNEQFF. The chain has TRBV2 and TRBJ2-1, with 8 bases matching TRBD1. Germline V gene sequence: CDR1 SNHLY, CDR2 FYNNEI. The CDR3 covers 18 residues. Trimming cost V 0 bases and J 2 bases; bases outside gene matches: 9.

This clone was recorded at least ten times. The chain combines TRBV5-5 with TRBJ1-2; D is unresolved. The CDR3 is made up of 14 amino acids. Germline CDR1 and CDR2: SGHKS and YYEKEE (reference sequence). V was pared by 0 bases and J by 5 bases, with 11 bases between. Here the CDR3 reads CASSLGPLKYGYTF. The CDR3 bases are TGTGCCAGCAGCTTGGGTCCGCTAAAGTATGGCTACACCTTC. The full variable domain, its missing parts supplied by reference TRBV5-5 and TRBJ1-2, is DAGVTQSPTHLIKTRGQQVTLRCSPISGHKSVSWYQQVLGQGPQFIFQYYEKEERGRGNFPDRFSARQFPNYSSELNVNALLLGDSALYLCASSLGPLKYGYTFGSGTRLTVV.

The genes are TRBV5-1 and TRBJ2-2; 14 nucleotides align to TRBD2. CDR1 SGHRS and CDR2 YFSETQ come from the germline V gene. V lost 0 bases, J lost 6 bases, and 7 bases stayed unmatched. The CDR3 totals 18 residues. CDR3 loop: CASSLVGLAGGPPGELFF. CDR3 in DNA: TGCGCCAGCAGCTTGGTAGGACTAGCGGGGGGCCCCCCCGGGGAGCTGTTTTTT. The complete variable domain, with remaining parts taken from reference TRBV5-1 and TRBJ2-2, reads KAGVTQTPRYLIKTRGQQVTLSCSPISGHRSVSWYQQTPGQGLQFLFEYFSETQRNKGNFPGRFSGRQFSNSRSEMNVSTLELGDSALYLCASSLVGLAGGPPGELFFGEGSRLTVL.

V usage is TRBV7-2 and J usage is TRBJ2-3, with 8 bases aligning to TRBD2. Germline-derived CDR1 and CDR2 are SGHTA and FQGNSA. V shed 5 bases, J shed 2 bases, and the junction held 9 bases outside the gene matches. The CDR3 is 16 residues long. The CDR3 is CASSRLGLGVTDTQYF. As DNA, the CDR3 is TGTGCCAGCAGCCGGTTGGGACTAGGTGTCACAGATACGCAGTATTTT.

The chain uses TRBV5-5 and TRBJ2-5; TRBD1 is a possible D gene (6 bases). The V gene's germline CDR1 is SGHKS and CDR2 YYEKEE (reference sequence). The CDR3 is 15 amino acids. The V and J ends lost 1 base and 4 bases respectively, with 14 bases between them. The CDR3, as DNA: TGTGCCAGCAGCTTGTGGGCAGGGGTAGGAGAGACCCAGTACTTC. Translation: CASSLWAGVGETQYF.